The 13 T cell receptor beta chains listed next were all sequenced from one sample in a study of beta chain features in type 1 diabetes (dated by TCRdb to 2016 to 2019). Paper-wide results and their limitations: A moderate but significant shortening of TCRB CDR3 length was observed in type 1 diabetes patients in all four CD4+ subsets.

The receptor library was made with the immunoSEQ multiplex PCR assay. The entire isolated RNA was reverse transcribed using the High Capacity cDNA Reverse Transcription Kit, and thus expressed TCRB transcripts were sequenced. Entries here come from immuneACCESS through TCRdb and include only in-frame sequences with V and J called. Some clones fail to appear in such tables; in the studies checked, an unresolved V gene covers under half of the shortfall, and the cause of the remainder is unknown. For this sample the table gives some 350,000 clones, of which approximately 12% were detected only once. The ten largest clones capture roughly 0.015% of the sample. These receptors lack a known antigen. Sequencing was carried out using naive CD4+ T cells from blood. The sample's cell subset or site label, decoded: true naive CD4+ T cells. The receptor set was obtained from a woman aged 18-29 years with type 1 diabetes.

The chain carries TRBV2 and TRBJ2-5; 12 bases are a match to TRBD2. The CDR3 length is 15 residues. With 10 bases clipped from V and 2 bases from J, the junction kept 8 bases outside the gene matches. Germline lookup yields CDR1 SNHLY and CDR2 FYNNEI. This CDR3 is CATAGTSGPQETQYF. CDR3 bases: TGTGCCACCGCAGGGACTAGCGGGCCTCAAGAGACCCAGTACTTC.

This clone came up a few times. The gene calls are TRBV30 and TRBJ2-1, with 15 bases matching TRBD2. CDR3 length: 16 amino acids. Germline V gives CDR1 GTSNPN, CDR2 SVGIG (reference sequence). V shed 0 bases and J 6 bases; nucleotides not matched to a gene: 3. As DNA, the CDR3 is TGTGCCTGGAGTGTAAAGGGACTAGCGGGAGGCAATGAGCAGTTCTTC. It encodes CAWSVKGLAGGNEQFF.

The chain recombines TRBV10-3 with TRBJ2-5; 11 nucleotides align to TRBD2. With 3 bases clipped from V and 1 base from J, the junction kept 7 bases outside the gene matches. CDR3 size: 17 residues. CDR1 and CDR2 (germline): ENHRY, SYGVKD. The CDR3 DNA follows: TGTGCCATCAGTGAAAATCGACTAGCGGGATCCCAAGAGACCCAGTACTTC. Translated: CAISENRLAGSQETQYF.

In its sample, this clone was seen a few times. J is TRBJ2-6 and V is TRBV2; D not certain. CDR1 SNHLY and CDR2 FYNNEI come from the germline V gene. Trimming left V 4 bases short and J 1 base short, with 8 bases between. The CDR3 is 15 amino acids. The CDR3 DNA sequence: TGTGCCAGCAGTGTTAAAGCTTCTGGGGCCAACGTCCTGACTTTC. It specifies CASSVKASGANVLTF.

The chain joins TRBV28 to TRBJ1-1; D not certain. CDR3 length: 12 amino acids. The V gene lost 0 bases and the J gene lost 14 bases, with 13 bases spanning the gap. The germline CDR1 and CDR2 sequences are MDHEN and SYDVKM. CDR3 protein: CASSLWPREVFF. The CDR3, as DNA: TGTGCCAGCAGTTTATGGCCCCGGGAAGTCTTCTTT. Looking up the rest from reference TRBV28 and TRBJ1-1 gives the full variable domain: DVKVTQSSRYLVKRTGEKVFLECVQDMDHENMFWYRQDPGLGLRLIYFSYDVKMKEKGDIPEGYSVSREKKERFSLILESASTNQTSMYLCASSLWPREVFFGQGTRLTVV.

This clone appeared a few times. The chain employs TRBV29-1 and TRBJ2-2; 10 bases map to TRBD1. Germline V gene lookup returns CDR1 SQVTM and CDR2 ANQGSEA. V lost 8 bases to trimming and J lost 1 base; unmatched junction nucleotides: 4. The CDR3 covers 14 residues. The CDR3 DNA reads as TGCAGCACGTGGACAGGGGGGAACACCGGGGAGCTGTTTTTT. It yields the protein CSTWTGGNTGELFF.

This chain joins TRBV5-1 and TRBJ2-3; 13 bases are a match to TRBD2. CDR1 and CDR2 (germline): SGHRS, YFSETQ. The V and J ends lost 3 bases and 6 bases, in that order; junction bases with no gene match: 7. The CDR3 is 16 residues long. The CDR3 reads CASSSTSTSGRDTQYF. For the CDR3, the DNA is TGCGCCAGCAGCTCTACCTCGACTAGCGGGAGGGATACGCAGTATTTT.

This clone was detected only a few times. This chain joins TRBV30 and TRBJ1-1, with 8 bases fitting TRBD1. Germline loops: CDR1 GTSNPN, CDR2 SVGIG (reference sequence). This CDR3 comprises 13 residues. With V trimmed by 5 bases and J by 3 bases, 5 bases remained unmatched. CDR3 loop: CAWASDRDTEAFF. The DNA of the CDR3 is TGTGCCTGGGCGTCGGACAGGGACACTGAAGCTTTCTTT.

This chain uses TRBV14 with TRBJ2-5; tentatively, D is TRBD1 (5 bases). V shed 4 bases and J shed 3 bases, with 12 bases lying between them. Per germline, CDR1 SGHDN and CDR2 FVKESK. The CDR3 spans 14 residues. CDR3 in DNA: TGTGCCAGCAGCCCGGACATTCTGGAAGAGACCCAGTACTTC. It codes for CASSPDILEETQYF. Combining the CDR3 with reference TRBV14 and TRBJ2-5 gives the whole variable domain EAGVTQFPSHSVIEKGQTVTLRCDPISGHDNLYWYRRVMGKEIKFLLHFVKESKQDESGMPNNRFLAERTGGTYSTLKVQPAELEDSGVYFCASSPDILEETQYFGPGTRLLVL.

This clone was observed a few times. The chain employs TRBV29-1 and TRBJ1-1, with a possible D match to TRBD1 (5 bases). Trimming cost V 6 bases and J 5 bases, with 13 bases left between them. The CDR3 has 12 residues. Germline CDR1 reads SQVTM; CDR2 reads ANQGSEA. The CDR3: CSVGHEDTEAFF. The CDR3 coding sequence is TGCAGCGTCGGACACGAGGATACTGAAGCTTTCTTT.

The rearrangement uses TRBV5-8 and TRBJ1-5; the D gene is possibly TRBD1 (6 bases). The V gene's germline CDR1 is SGHTS and CDR2 YDEGEE. The CDR3 is 16 amino acids. The germline V and J ends were trimmed by 4 bases and 1 base, with 15 bases remaining between them. Written as DNA, the CDR3 is TGTGCCAGCAGCCAACCCTGGACAGCCAGCAATCAGCCCCAGCATTTT. This codes for CASSQPWTASNQPQHF.

The rearrangement joins TRBV11-2 to TRBJ2-7, with TRBD2 matching 9 bases. Germline V CDR1 and CDR2: SGHAT, FQNNGV. This CDR3 is built from 15 residues. J lost 2 bases, V lost 1 base, and 3 bases had no gene match. The CDR3: CASSLVAGGPYEQYV. The CDR3 nucleotides read TGTGCCAGCAGCTTAGTGGCGGGAGGGCCCTACGAGCAGTACGTC.

This clone appeared a single time. The rearrangement uses TRBV7-3 and TRBJ2-1; 9 nucleotides align to TRBD2. This CDR3 spans 17 amino acids. The J segment lost 0 bases and the V segment lost 2 bases, leaving 5 bases of the junction unmatched. Germline V CDR1 and CDR2: SGHTA, FQGTGA. CDR3 in amino acids: CASSLLAGYNSYNEQFF. The CDR3 DNA reads as TGTGCCAGCAGCTTACTAGCGGGGTATAACTCCTACAATGAGCAGTTCTTC.